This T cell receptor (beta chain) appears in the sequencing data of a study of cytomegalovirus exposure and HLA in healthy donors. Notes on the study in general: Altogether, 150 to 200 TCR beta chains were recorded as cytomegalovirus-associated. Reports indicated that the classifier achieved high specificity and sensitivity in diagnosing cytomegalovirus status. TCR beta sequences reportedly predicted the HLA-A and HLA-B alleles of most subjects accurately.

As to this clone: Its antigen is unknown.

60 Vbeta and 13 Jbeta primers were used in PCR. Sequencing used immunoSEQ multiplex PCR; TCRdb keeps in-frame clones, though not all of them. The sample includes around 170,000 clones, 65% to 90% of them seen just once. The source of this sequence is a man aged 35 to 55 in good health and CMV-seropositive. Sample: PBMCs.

The CDR3 DNA sequence: TGCAGCGTTGAAGGGACTAGCGGGTGCACCTACGAGCAGTACTTC. Translated, it gives CSVEGTSGCTYEQYF. This chain uses TRBV29-1 with TRBJ2-7; 11 bases align to TRBD2. J lost 2 bases, V lost 1 base, and 4 bases had no gene match. The CDR3 contains 15 residues. Looked up from germline, CDR1 is SQVTM and CDR2 is ANQGSEA.